These T cell receptor beta chains were read from a single sample in a study of post-analysis software for immune sequencing data. TCRdb reprocessed the PCR reads with MiXCR, giving one entry per CDR3 protein. The repertoire holds around 200,000 distinct CDR3 sequences, with around 30% as singletons. The sample consisted of blood. Receptor source: a girl aged 2-17 years with multiple sclerosis. The conserved cysteine and the conserved F or W are not part of the CDR3 here.

>TRBJ1-2|TRBV12-3/TRBV12-4
ASSFGAGRRGYT
>TRBJ1-1|TRBV10-2
ASRQGPGNTEAF
>TRBJ2-1|TRBV30
AWRMDSYNEQF
>TRBJ1-1|TRBV18
ASSQVGWDTEAF
>TRBJ2-5|TRBV5-1
ASSHRAFEQY
>TRBJ1-2|TRBV5-1
ASSWGTPIGYT
>TRBJ2-5|TRBV28
ASSLLGTGGGEQY
>TRBJ2-5|TRBV7-9
ASSSPTEEQY
>TRBJ1-5|TRBV5-1
ASSLAPQGGNQPQH
>TRBJ2-6|TRBV3-1
ASSQETGTRQGSGANVLT
>TRBJ2-7|TRBV15
ATSFRLAGAYEQY
>TRBJ2-1|TRBV7-3
ASSPRPGLGRNEQF
>TRBJ2-7|TRBV5-1
ASSLGGSGTSYEQY
>TRBJ2-1|TRBV6-5
ASSYALNSYNEQF
>TRBJ2-2|TRBV5-1
ANSLEGGYTGELF
>TRBJ1-2|TRBV5-1
ASSFLSQPTAYGYT
>TRBJ1-1|TRBV18
ASSPPLVGGGTEAF
>TRBJ2-7|TRBV5-1
ASSADPGQAWYEQY
>TRBJ2-7|TRBV7-2
AGSLLGEEQY
>TRBJ2-3|TRBV5-1
TSSLEDARSDTQY
>TRBJ1-5|TRBV20-1
SARYSNQPQH
>TRBJ2-3|TRBV6-1
ASRRRPQGGTDTQY